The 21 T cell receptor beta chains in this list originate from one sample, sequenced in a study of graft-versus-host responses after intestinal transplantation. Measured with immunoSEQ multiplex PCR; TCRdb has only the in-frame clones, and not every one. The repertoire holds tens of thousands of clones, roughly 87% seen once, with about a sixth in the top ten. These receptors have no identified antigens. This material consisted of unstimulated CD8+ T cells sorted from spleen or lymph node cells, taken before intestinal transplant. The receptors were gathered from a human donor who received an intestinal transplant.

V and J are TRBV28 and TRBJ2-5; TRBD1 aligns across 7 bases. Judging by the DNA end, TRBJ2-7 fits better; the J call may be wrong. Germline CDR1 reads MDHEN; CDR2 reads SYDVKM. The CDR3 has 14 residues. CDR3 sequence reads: CASSLYQGVDEQYF. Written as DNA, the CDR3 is TGTGCCAGCAGTTTGTATCAGGGGGTAGACGAGCAGTACTTC.

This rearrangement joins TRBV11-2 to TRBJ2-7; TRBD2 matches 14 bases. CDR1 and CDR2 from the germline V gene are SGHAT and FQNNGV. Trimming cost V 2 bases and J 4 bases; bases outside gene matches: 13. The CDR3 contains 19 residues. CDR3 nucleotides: TGTGCCAGCAGCTTACTGGCGCTACCCGGGACTAGCGGGAGTTACGAGCAGTACTTC. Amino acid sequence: CASSLLALPGTSGSYEQYF.

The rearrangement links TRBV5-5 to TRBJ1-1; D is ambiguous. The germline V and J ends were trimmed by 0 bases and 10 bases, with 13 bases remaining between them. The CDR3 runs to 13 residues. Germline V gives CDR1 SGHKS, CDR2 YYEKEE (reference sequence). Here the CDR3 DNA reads TGTGCCAGCAGCTTGGACAGAGGTGAAGGAGCTTTCTTT. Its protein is CASSLDRGEGAFF.

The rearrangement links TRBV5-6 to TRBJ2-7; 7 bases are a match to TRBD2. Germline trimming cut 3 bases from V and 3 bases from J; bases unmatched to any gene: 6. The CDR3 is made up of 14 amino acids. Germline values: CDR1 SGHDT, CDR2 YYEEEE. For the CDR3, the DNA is TGTGCCAGCAGCTATTGGCTAGCGGTCTACGAGCAGTACTTC. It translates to CASSYWLAVYEQYF.

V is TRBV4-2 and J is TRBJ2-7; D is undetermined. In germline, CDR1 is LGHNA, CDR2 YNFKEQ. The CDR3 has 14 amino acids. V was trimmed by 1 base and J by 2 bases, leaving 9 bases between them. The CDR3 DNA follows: TGTGCCAGCAGCCAAGCAGGTTACCCCTACGAGCAGTACTTC. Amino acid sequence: CASSQAGYPYEQYF.

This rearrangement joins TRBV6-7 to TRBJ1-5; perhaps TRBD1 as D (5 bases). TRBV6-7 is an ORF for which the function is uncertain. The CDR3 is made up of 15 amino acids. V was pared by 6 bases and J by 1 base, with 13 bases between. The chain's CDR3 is CASSLWTRSNQPQHF. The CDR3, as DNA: TGTGCCAGCAGCTTATGGACAAGGAGCAATCAGCCCCAGCATTTT.

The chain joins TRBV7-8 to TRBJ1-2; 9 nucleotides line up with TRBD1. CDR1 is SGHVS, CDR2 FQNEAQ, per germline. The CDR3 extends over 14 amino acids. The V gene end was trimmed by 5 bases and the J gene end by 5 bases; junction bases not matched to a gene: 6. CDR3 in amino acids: CASSQGQGDYGYTF. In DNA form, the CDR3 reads TGTGCCAGCAGCCAGGGACAGGGTGATTATGGCTACACCTTC.

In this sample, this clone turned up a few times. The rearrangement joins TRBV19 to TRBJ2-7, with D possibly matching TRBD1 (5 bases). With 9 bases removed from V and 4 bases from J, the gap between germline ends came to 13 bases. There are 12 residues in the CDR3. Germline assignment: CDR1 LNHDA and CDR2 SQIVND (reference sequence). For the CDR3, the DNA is TGTGCCAGCTCCAGGGTCGGGTACGAGCAGTACTTC. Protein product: CASSRVGYEQYF. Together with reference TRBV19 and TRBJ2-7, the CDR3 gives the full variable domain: DGGITQSPKYLFRKEGQNVTLSCEQNLNHDAMYWYRQDPGQGLRLIYYSQIVNDFQKGDIAEGYSVSREKKESFPLTVTSAQKNPTAFYLCASSRVGYEQYFGPGTRLTVT.

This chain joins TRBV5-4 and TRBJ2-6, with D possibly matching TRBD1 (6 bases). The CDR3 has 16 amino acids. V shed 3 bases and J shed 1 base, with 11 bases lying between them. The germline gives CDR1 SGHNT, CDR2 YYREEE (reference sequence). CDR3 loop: CASSWRRGSGANVLTF. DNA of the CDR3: TGTGCCAGCAGCTGGCGAAGGGGGTCTGGGGCCAACGTCCTGACTTTC.

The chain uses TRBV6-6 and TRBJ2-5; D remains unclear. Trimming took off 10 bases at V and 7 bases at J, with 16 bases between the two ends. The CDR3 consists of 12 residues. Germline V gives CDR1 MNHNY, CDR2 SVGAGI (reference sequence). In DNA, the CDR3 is TGTGCCACCCGAGCCGTCGCAGGGACCCAGTACTTC. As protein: CATRAVAGTQYF.

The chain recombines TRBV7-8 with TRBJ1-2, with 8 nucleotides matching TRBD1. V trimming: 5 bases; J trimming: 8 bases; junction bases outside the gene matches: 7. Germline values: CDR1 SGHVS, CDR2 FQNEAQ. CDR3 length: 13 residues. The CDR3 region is CASSPGTGEGYTF. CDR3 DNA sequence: TGTGCCAGCAGCCCAGGGACAGGAGAAGGCTACACCTTC.

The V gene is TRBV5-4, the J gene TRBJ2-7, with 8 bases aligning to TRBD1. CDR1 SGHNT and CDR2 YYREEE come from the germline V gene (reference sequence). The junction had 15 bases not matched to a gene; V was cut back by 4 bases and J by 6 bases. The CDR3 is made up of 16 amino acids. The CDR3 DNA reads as TGTGCCAGCAGCCCAGGGGGCCTAGCGACTGGAACCGAGCAGTACTTC. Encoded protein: CASSPGGLATGTEQYF.

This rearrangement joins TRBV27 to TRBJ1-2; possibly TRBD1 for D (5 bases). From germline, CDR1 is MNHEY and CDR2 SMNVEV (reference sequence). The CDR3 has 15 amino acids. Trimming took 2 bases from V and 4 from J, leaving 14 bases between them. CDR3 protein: CASSLEAGLFYGYTF. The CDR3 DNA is TGTGCCAGCAGTTTAGAGGCAGGGCTGTTCTATGGCTACACCTTC.

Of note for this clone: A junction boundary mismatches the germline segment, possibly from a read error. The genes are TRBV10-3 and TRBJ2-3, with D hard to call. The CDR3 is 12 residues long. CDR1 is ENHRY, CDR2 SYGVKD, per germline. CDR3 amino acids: CAISESADAQYF. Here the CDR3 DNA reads TGTGCCATCAGTGAGTCAGCAGATGCGCAGTATTTT.

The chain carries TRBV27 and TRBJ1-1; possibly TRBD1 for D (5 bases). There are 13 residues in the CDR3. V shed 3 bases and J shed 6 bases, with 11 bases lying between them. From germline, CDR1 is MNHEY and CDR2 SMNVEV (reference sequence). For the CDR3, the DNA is TGTGCCAGCAGTTTGGGGGGTTACGCTGAAGCTTTCTTT. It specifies CASSLGGYAEAFF.

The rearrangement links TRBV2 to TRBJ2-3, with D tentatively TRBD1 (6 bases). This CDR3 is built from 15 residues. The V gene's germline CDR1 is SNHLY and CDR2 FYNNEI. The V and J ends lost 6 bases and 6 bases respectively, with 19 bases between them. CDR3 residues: CASSEVGTFRDTQYF. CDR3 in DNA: TGTGCCAGCAGCGAGGTCGGGACATTCAGGGATACGCAGTATTTT.

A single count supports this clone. Here the CDR3 reads CASSFGTGGNVGEAFF. CDR3 bases: TGTGCCAGCAGCTTCGGGACAGGGGGCAACGTAGGTGAAGCTTTCTTT. The gene calls are TRBV11-1 and TRBJ1-1; 12 bases agree with TRBD1. The CDR3 is 16 amino acids. Germline V gene data show CDR1 as SGHAT and CDR2 as FQDESV (reference sequence). With V trimmed by 3 bases and J by 7 bases, 9 bases remained unmatched.

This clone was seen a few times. CDR3 nucleotides: TGCGCCAGCAGTAACGGGACAGGGGAGGAAAAACTGTTTTTT. Translating it yields CASSNGTGEEKLFF. This chain connects TRBV10-1 to TRBJ1-4, with TRBD1 matching over 10 bases. V lost 5 bases to trimming and J lost 8 bases; unmatched junction nucleotides: 5. Looked up from germline, CDR1 is WNHNN and CDR2 is SYGVQD (reference sequence). CDR3 length: 14 residues.

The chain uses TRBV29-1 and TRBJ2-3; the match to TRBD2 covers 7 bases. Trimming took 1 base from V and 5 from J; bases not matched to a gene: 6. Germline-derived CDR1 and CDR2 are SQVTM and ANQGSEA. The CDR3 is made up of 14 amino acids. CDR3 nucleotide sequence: TGCAGCGTTGAAGGGGCGGGAGCAATAGATACGCAGTATTTT. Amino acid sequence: CSVEGAGAIDTQYF.

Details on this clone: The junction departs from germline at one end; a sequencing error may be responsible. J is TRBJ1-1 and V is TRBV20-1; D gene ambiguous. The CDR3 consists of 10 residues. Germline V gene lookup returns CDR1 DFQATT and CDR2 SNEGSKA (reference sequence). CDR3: CGAANTEAFF. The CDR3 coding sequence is TGCGGTGCGGCGAACACTGAAGCTTTCTTT.

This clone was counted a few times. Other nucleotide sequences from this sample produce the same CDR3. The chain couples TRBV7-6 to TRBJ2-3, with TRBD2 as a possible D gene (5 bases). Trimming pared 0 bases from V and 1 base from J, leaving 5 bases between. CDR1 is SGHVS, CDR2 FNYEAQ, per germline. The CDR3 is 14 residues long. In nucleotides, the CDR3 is TGTGCCAGCAGCTTAGCGGGAGGCACAGATACGCAGTATTTT. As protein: CASSLAGGTDTQYF.